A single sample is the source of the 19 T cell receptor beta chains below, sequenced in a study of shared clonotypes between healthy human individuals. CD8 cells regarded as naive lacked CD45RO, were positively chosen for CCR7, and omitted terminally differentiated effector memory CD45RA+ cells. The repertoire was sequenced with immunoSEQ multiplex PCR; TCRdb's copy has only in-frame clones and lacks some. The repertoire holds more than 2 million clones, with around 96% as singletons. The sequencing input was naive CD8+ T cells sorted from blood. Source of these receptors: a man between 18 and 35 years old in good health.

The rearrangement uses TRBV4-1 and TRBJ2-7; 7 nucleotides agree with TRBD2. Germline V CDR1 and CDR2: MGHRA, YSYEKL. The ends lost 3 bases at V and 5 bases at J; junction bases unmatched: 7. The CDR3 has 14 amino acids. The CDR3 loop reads CASSQLLASHEQYF. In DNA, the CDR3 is TGCGCCAGCAGCCAGCTACTAGCGTCCCACGAGCAGTACTTC.

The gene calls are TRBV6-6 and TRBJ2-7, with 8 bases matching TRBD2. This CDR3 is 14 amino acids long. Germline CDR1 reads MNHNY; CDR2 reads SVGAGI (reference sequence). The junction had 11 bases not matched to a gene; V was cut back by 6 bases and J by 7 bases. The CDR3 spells CASSAPGLVVEQYF. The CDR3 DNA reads TGTGCCAGCAGCGCTCCGGGACTAGTGGTTGAGCAGTACTTC.

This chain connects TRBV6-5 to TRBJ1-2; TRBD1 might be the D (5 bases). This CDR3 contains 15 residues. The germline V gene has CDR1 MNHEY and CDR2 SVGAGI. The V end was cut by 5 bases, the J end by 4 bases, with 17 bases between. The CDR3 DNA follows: TGTGCCAGCAGTCGGGGGACCGCTAGTTTCTATGGCTACACCTTC. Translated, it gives CASSRGTASFYGYTF.

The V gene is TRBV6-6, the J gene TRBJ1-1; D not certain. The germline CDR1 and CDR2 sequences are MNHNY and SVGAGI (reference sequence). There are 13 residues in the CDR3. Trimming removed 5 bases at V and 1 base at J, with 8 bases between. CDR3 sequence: CASSHQENTEAFF. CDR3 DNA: TGTGCCAGCAGTCATCAGGAGAACACTGAAGCTTTCTTT.

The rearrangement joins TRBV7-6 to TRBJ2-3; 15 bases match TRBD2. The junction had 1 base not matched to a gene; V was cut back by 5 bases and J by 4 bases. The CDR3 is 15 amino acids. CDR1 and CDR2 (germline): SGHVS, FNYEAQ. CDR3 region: CASSRTSGGADTQYF. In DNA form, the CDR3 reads TGTGCCAGCAGCCGGACTAGCGGGGGGGCAGATACGCAGTATTTT.

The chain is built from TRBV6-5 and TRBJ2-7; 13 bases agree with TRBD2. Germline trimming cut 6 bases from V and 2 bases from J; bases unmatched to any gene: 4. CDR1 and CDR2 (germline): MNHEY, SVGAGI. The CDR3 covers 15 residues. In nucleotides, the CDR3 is TGTGCCAGCAGCGGACTAGCGGGAGACCCCTACGAGCAGTACTTC. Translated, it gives CASSGLAGDPYEQYF.

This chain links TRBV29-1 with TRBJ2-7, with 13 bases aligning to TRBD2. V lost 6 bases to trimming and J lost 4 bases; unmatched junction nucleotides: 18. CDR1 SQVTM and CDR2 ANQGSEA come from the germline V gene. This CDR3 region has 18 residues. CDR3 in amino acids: CSVVTLAGGPMLMYEQYF. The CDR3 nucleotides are TGCAGCGTCGTAACACTAGCGGGAGGGCCGATGTTAATGTACGAGCAGTACTTC.

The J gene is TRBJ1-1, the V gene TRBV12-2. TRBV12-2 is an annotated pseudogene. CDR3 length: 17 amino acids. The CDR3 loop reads CASRLTTEQGGDTEAFF. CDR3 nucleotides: TGTGCAAGTCGCTTAACCACGGAACAGGGAGGAGACACTGAAGCTTTCTTT.

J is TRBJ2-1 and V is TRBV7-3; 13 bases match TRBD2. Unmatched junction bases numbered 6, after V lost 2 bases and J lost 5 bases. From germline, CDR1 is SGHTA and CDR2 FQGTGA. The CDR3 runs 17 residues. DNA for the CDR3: TGTGCCAGCAGCTTATCGACTAGCGGGGGGTATGACAATGAGCAGTTCTTC. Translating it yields CASSLSTSGGYDNEQFF. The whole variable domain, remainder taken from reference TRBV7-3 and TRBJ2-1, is GAGVSQTPSNKVTEKGKYVELRCDPISGHTALYWYRQSLGQGPEFLIYFQGTGAADDSGLPNDRFFAVRPEGSVSTLKIQRTERGDSAVYLCASSLSTSGGYDNEQFFGPGTRLTVL.

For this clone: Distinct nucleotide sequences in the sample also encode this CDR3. As DNA, the CDR3 is TGTGCCAGCAGCGTAGGGGGGACAGGCGAGCAGTACTTC. It yields the protein CASSVGGTGEQYF. The V gene is TRBV9, the J gene TRBJ2-7; 8 bases align to TRBD1. The CDR3 spans 13 residues. Germline CDR1 reads SGDLS; CDR2 reads YYNGEE. V shed 0 bases and J 6 bases; nucleotides not matched to a gene: 2.

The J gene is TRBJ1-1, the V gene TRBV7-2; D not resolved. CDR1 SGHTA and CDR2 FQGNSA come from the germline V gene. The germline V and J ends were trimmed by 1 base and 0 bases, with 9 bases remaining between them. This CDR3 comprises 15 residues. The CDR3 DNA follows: TGTGCCAGCAGCTTAGAGGCCTTCCTGAACACTGAAGCTTTCTTT. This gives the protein CASSLEAFLNTEAFF.

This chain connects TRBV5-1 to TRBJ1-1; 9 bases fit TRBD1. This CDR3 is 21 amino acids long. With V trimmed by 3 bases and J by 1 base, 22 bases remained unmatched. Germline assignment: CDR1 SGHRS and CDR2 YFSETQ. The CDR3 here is CASSSNSYRDRAHERNTEAFF. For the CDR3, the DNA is TGCGCCAGCAGCTCAAACTCTTACCGGGACAGGGCCCATGAACGGAACACTGAAGCTTTCTTT.

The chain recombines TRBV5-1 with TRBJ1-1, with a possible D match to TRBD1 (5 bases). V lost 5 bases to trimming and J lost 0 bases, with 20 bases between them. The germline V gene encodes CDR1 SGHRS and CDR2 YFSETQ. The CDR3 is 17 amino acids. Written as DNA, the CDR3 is TGCGCCAGCAGACCTGATCGCAGGGACGGAATGAACACTGAAGCTTTCTTT. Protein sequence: CASRPDRRDGMNTEAFF.

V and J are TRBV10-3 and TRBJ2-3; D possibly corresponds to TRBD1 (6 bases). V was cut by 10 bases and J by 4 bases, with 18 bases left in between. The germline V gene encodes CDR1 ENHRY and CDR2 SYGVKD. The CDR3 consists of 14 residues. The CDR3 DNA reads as TGTGCCACCGTTGAACAGGGTAGCGCAGATACGCAGTATTTT. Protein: CATVEQGSADTQYF.

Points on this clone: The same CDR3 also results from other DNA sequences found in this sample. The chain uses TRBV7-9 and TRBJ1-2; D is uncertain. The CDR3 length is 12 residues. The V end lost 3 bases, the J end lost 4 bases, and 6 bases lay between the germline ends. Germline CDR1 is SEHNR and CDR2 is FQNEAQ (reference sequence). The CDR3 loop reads CASSFGSYGYTF. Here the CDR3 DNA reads TGTGCCAGCAGCTTTGGCAGCTATGGCTACACCTTC.

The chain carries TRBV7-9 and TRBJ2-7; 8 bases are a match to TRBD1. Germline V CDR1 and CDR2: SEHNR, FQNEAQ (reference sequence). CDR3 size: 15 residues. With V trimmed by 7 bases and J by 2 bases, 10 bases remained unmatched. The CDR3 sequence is CASTSDRANPYEQYF. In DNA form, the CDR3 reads TGTGCCAGCACCTCGGACAGGGCCAACCCCTACGAGCAGTACTTC.

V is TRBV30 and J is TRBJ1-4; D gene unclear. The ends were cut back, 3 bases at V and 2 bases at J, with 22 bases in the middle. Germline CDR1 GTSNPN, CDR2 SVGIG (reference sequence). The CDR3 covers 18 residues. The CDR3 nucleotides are TGTGCCTGGAGACTCGGGGTCTCCTCAGCAGCCACTAATGAAAAACTGTTTTTT. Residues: CAWRLGVSSAATNEKLFF.

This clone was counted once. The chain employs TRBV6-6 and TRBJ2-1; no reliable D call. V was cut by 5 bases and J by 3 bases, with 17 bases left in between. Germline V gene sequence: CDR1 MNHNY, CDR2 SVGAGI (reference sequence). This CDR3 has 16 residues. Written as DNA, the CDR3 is TGTGCCAGCAGTACCCACCCCTCCGGCTACTACAATGAGCAGTTCTTC. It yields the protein CASSTHPSGYYNEQFF.

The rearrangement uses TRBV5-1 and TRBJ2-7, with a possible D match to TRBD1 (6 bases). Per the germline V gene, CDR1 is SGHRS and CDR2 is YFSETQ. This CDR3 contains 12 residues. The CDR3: CPHRDNTYEQYF. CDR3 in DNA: TGCCCTCACAGGGATAATACCTACGAGCAGTACTTC.